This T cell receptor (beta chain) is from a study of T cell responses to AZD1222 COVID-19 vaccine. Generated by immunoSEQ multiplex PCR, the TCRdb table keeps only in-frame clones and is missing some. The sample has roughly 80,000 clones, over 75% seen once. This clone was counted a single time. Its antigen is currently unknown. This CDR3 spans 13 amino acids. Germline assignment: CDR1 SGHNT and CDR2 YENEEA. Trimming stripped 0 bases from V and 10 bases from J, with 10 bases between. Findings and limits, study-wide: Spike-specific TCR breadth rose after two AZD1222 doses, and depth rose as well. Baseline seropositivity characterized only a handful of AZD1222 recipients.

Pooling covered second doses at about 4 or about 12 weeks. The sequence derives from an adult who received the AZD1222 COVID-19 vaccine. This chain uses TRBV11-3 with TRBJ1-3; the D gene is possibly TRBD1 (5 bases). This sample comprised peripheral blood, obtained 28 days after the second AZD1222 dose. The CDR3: CASSLEPGRTIYF. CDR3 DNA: TGTGCCAGCAGCTTAGAACCGGGGCGAACCATATATTTT.